This T cell receptor (beta chain) comes out of a study of blood T cell repertoires in COVID-19 (dated by TCRdb to the early 2020s). A note on the overall study: Samples covering the acute and convalescent phases of COVID-19 were provided by collaborators in the United States, Italy and Spain. The material from the prospective study consisted of cDNA or gDNA derived from T cells, B-cell-depleted T cells, or PBMCs. Subjects who had been exposed to COVID-19, were actively infected with it, or had recovered from it provided the deeply sampled blood TCRbeta repertoires that made up the dataset. The repertoires were released in a freely available public database meant as a resource for research on the immune response to SARS-CoV-2. Samples were obtained from the ongoing ImmuneRACE study (first 160 participants) and from 1,000 to 1,500 subjects provided by 6 global collaborators. Nearly every sample came with metadata listing a de-identified subject ID, COVID-19 status, age in years and sex. Where HLA class I and class II types were available, the types were taken from metadata supplied by the sample provider, not from assay-based typing.

A second Seattle source provided samples from volunteer blood donors who had recovered from COVID-19. Each collaborating institution followed its own protocols to collect whole blood in K2EDTA tubes. For TCRbeta analysis, collaborators shipped samples in one of three forms: frozen whole blood, isolated PBMCs, or DNA extracted from either of those sample types. Summary of the overall study and its limitations: How much clinical and demographic metadata was included differed by source and by participant, and the metadata was provided uncurated.

For CDR1 and CDR2, the germline V gene lists ENHRY and SYGVKD. V lost 6 bases and J lost 7 bases, and the count of bases not matched to a germline gene is 9. The cysteine opens and the phenylalanine closes a CDR3 of 14 amino acids. Here the CDR3 DNA is all that survives: 42 bases in frame from base 1. With regard to this clone: What this receptor recognizes is not known. No clone much larger than this one lies a single base away; base qualities are absent.

The immunoSEQ Assay, a bias-controlled multiplex PCR, was used to amplify TCRbeta CDR3 regions from genomic DNA. From the authors' description of their analysis: Nucleated cell counts per sample were estimated from amplification of reference gene primers within the assay. To quantify the absolute abundance of each unique TCRbeta CDR3 rearrangement, sequence reads were collapsed and filtered. For each sample, productive Simpson clonality was calculated as the square root of Simpson's diversity index across productive rearrangements. This is the immuneACCESS table as TCRdb keeps it, with only in-frame sequences that have V and J called. A part of the clones is gone; compared with another copy, unresolved V genes explain less than half, and the rest is unexplained. That table furnishes V, J and clone size, whereas the DNA furnished D and trimming. In this sample the table shows a few hundred thousand clones, 70% to 90% of which occur a single time. Around 7.8% of the sample goes to the ten largest clones.

The source is a woman aged 50 to 60 who had recovered from COVID-19. The chain is assembled from TRBV10-3 and TRBJ1-1; 9 central nucleotides agree with TRBD1. Sample: peripheral blood. In nucleotide form, the sequence is TGTGCCATCAGACCGGGACAGGGAGTCGGTGAAGCTTTCTTT. It translates as CAIRPGQGVGEAFF.